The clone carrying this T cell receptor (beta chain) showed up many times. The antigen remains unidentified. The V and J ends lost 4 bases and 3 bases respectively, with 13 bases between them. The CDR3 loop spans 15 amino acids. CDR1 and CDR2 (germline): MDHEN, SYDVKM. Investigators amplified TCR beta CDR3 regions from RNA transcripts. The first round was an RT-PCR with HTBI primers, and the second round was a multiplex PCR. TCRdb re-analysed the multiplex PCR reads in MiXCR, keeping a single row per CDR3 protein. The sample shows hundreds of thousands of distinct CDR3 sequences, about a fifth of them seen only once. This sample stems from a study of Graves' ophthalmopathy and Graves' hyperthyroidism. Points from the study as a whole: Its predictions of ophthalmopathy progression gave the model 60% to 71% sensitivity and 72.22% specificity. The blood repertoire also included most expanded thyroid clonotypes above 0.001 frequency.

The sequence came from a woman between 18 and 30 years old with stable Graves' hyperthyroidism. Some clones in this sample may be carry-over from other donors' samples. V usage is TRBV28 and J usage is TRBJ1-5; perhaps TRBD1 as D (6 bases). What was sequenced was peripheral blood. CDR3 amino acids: CASSSGAADNQPQHF. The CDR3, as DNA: TGTGCCAGCAGTTCGGGGGCGGCTGACAATCAGCCCCAGCATTTT. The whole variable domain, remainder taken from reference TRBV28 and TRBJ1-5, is DVKVTQSSRYLVKRTGEKVFLECVQDMDHENMFWYRQDPGLGLRLIYFSYDVKMKEKGDIPEGYSVSREKKERFSLILESASTNQTSMYLCASSSGAADNQPQHFGDGTRLSIL.